This T cell receptor beta chain appears in the sequencing data of a study of blood T cells in healthy people across ages. Findings of the study overall: The unsorted PBMCs prevented any conclusive comparison of naive versus antigen-experienced cells.

Germline CDR1 is MNHEY and CDR2 is SMNVEV (reference sequence). The CDR3 consists of 16 residues. V dropped 3 bases and J dropped 9; count of bases not matched to a gene: 8. Total RNA, at least 5.5 micrograms per sample, came from PBMCs. Primers used in a second PCR of about 7 to 12 cycles were a sample-barcoded 5' primer and a J-beta primer mix. TCRdb redid the calling of the 5' RACE reads with MiXCR, one entry per CDR3 protein. Of 1,100,000 or so distinct CDR3 sequences in the sample, under 55% were seen once. Comments on this clonotype: The antigen is not known.

Sequencing was done on a sample of blood. The chain employs TRBV27 and TRBJ2-1; the match to TRBD2 covers 13 bases. The clonotype comes from a woman in her sixties or seventies in good health. The CDR3 DNA sequence: TGTGCCAGCAGTTTGGAAGCGACTAGCGGGAGGAGTGAGCAGTTCTTC. As protein: CASSLEATSGRSEQFF.